This T cell receptor beta chain was recorded in a study of cytomegalovirus exposure and HLA in healthy donors. In regard to this clone: The target antigen is unknown.

Study-level points and caveats: Reportedly, HLA-A and HLA-B alleles of most subjects were accurately predicted from TCR beta. Association of a missense DCLRE1C variant with TCR beta V- and J-gene trimming was reported in a later analysis.

Healthy bone marrow donors made up the donors. In germline, CDR1 is SGHAT, CDR2 FQNNGV. The CDR3 is 14 amino acids. V shed 3 bases, J shed 4 bases, and the junction held 2 bases outside the gene matches. 13 Jbeta primers and 60 Vbeta primers were used for the PCR. TCRdb's table, derived via immunoSEQ multiplex PCR, lists solely in-frame clones and lacks some. This table holds 180,000 or so clones, 60% to 85% found once. Source material: PBMCs. The chain uses TRBV11-2 and TRBJ2-1; TRBD2 matches 8 bases. This sequence originates from a male donor in good health and CMV-seronegative. DNA for the CDR3: TGTGCCAGCAGCTTTAGCGGGACTTACAATGAGCAGTTCTTC. The encoded protein is CASSFSGTYNEQFF. Full variable domain (missing parts from reference TRBV11-2 and TRBJ2-1): EAGVAQSPRYKIIEKRQSVAFWCNPISGHATLYWYQQILGQGPKLLIQFQNNGVVDDSQLPKDRFSAERLKGVDSTLKIQPAKLEDSAVYLCASSFSGTYNEQFFGPGTRLTVL.